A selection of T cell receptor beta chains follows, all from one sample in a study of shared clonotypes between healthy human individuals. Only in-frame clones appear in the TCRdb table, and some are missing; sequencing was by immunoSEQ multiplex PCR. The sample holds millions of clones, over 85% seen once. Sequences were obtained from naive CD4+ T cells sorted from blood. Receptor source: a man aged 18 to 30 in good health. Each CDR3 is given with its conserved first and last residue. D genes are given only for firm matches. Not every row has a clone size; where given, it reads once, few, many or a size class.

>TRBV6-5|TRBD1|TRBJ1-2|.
TGTGCCAGCAGTTCTTCCGGACAGGGGATAAGGGGCTACACCTTC
CASSSSGQGIRGYTF
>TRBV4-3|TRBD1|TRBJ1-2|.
TGCGCCAGCAGCCTGACAGGGGCCTATGGCTACACCTTC
CASSLTGAYGYTF
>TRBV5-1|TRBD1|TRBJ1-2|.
TGCGCCAGCGGCCAGACAGGGGGAGACTATGGCTACACCTTC
CASGQTGGDYGYTF
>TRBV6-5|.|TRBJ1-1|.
TGTGCCAGGATAGTTATGGGTAACGACACTGAAGCTTTCTTT
CARIVMGNDTEAFF
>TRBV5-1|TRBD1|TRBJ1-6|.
TGCGCCAGCAGCCAAGCCGGGACAGGGGTCGGCCCAAGCTCCTATAATTCACCCCTCCACTTT
CASSQAGTGVGPSSYNSPLHF
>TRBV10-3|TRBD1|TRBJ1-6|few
TGTGCCATCAGCAACAGGGGAGCTAATTCACCCCTCCACTTT
CAISNRGANSPLHF
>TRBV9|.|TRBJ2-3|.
TGTGCCAGCAACCTGTTTTCTAGCACAGATACGCAGTATTTT
CASNLFSSTDTQYF
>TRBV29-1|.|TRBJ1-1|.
TGCAGCGTTGAGTCCCCTCCGACAGGCTTGAACACTGAAGCTTTCTTT
CSVESPPTGLNTEAFF
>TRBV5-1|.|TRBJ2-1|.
TGCGCCAGCAGCTTGGACCCCCCCTCACTAGGATACAATGAGCAGTTCTTC
CASSLDPPSLGYNEQFF
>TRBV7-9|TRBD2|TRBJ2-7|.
TGTGCCAGCAGCCGGATAGCGGGAGGACGTCACCCCTACGAGCAGTACTTC
CASSRIAGGRHPYEQYF
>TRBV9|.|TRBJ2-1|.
TGTGCCAGCAGCACCAGCCCCAGCGGTGAGCAGTTCTTC
CASSTSPSGEQFF
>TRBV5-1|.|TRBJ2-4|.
TGCGCCAGCAGCTTGGTCGGGGGGCGCGAAAACATTCAGTACTTC
CASSLVGGRENIQYF
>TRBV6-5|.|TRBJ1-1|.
TGTGCCAGCATCTCTAATCCGGGCCAAGGAGCTGAAGCTTTCTTT
CASISNPGQGAEAFF
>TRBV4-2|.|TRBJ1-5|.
TGTGCCAGCAGCCAAGATGGGCTTTATCAGCCCCAGCATTTT
CASSQDGLYQPQHF
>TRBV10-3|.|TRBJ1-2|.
TGTGCCACCACCCCCGCGGGCAACTATGGCTACACCTTC
CATTPAGNYGYTF
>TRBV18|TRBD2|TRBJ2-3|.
TGTGCCAGCTCACCGGCGGGAGGGCCAGGAGATACGCAGTATTTT
CASSPAGGPGDTQYF
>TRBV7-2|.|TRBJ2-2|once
TGTGCCAGCAGCTTAGTTGTTACAAACACCGGGGAGCTGTTTTTT
CASSLVVTNTGELFF
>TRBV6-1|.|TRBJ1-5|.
TGTGCCAGCAGTGAAGCCGGGGGTTTCATTCAGCCCCAGCATTTT
CASSEAGGFIQPQHF
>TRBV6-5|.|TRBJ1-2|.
TGTGCCAGCAGTCAGGGACTTGGTGGCTACACCTTC
CASSQGLGGYTF
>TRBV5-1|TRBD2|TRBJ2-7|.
TGCGCCAGCAGAACTAGCGGGGACCTCTACGAGCAGTACTTC
CASRTSGDLYEQYF
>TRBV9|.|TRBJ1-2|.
TGTGCCAGCAGCCTAAGCGGACAAAACTATGGCTACACCTTC
CASSLSGQNYGYTF
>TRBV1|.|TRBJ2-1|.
TGCACCAGCAGCCAAGCGCCGGGACTAGCGGGAGAGTCGGCGTGGGGCAATGAGCAGTTCTTC
CTSSQAPGLAGESAWGNEQFF
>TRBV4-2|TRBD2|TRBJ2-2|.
TGTGCCAGCAGCCAAGATCGACTAGCGGGGTCGAACACCGGGGAGCTGTTTTTT
CASSQDRLAGSNTGELFF
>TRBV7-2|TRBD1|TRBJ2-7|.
TGTGCCAGCAGCTCCGGGACAGGGCCTACCTACGAGCAGTACTTC
CASSSGTGPTYEQYF
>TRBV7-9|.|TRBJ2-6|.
TGTGCCAGCAGCTTAGGGGGGACTGGGGCCAACGTCCTGACTTTC
CASSLGGTGANVLTF
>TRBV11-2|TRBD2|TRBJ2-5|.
TGTGCCAGCAGCCTTAGGGTGTTAGCGGGAGTCAGGGAGACCCAGTACTTC
CASSLRVLAGVRETQYF